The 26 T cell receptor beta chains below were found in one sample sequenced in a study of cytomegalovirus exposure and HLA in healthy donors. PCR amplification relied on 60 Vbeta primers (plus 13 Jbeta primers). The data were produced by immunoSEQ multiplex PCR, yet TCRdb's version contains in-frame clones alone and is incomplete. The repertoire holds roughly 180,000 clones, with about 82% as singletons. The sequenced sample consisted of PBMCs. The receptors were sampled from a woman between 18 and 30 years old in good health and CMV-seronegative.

DNA of the CDR3: TGTGCCACCAAGCCCGACAGGGGGCTTAAGAATGAGCAGTTCTTC. Amino acids: CATKPDRGLKNEQFF. The chain recombines TRBV19 with TRBJ2-1, with TRBD1 matching over 10 bases. J gave up 7 bases and V 10 bases, and 13 bases lay outside the gene matches. Per the germline V gene, CDR1 is LNHDA and CDR2 is SQIVND (reference sequence). This CDR3 has 15 residues.

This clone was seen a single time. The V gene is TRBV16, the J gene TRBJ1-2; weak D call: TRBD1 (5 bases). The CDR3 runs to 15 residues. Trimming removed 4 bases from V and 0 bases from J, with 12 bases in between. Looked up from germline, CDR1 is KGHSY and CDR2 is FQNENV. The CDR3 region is CASSRGDVTNYGYTF. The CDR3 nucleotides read TGTGCCAGCAGCCGGGGGGACGTCACTAACTATGGCTACACCTTC.

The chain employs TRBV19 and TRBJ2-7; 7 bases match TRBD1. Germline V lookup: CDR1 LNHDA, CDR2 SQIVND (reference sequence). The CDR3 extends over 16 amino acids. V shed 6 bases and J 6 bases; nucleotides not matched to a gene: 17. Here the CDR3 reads CASSNGAVQGVGEQYF. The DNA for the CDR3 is TGTGCCAGTAGCAACGGGGCCGTTCAGGGGGTCGGCGAGCAGTACTTC.

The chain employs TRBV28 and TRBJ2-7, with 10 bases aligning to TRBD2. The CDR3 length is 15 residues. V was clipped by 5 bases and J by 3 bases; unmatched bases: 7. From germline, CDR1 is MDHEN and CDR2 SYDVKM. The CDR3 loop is CASSPRTSGYYEQYF. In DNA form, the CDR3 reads TGTGCCAGCAGTCCCCGGACTAGCGGCTACTACGAGCAGTACTTC.

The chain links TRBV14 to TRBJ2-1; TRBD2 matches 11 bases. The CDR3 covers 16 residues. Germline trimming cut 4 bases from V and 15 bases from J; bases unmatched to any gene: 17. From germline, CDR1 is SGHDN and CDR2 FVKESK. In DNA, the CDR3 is TGTGCCAGCAGCCTTTATAGCGGGAGGGCCGGGGATAACCGGTTCTTC. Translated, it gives CASSLYSGRAGDNRFF.

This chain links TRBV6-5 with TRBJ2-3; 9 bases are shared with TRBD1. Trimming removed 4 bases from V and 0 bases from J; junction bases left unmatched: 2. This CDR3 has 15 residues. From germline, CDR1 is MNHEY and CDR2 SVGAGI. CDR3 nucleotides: TGTGCCAGCAGTTTGACAGGGGGTAGCACAGATACGCAGTATTTT. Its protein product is CASSLTGGSTDTQYF.

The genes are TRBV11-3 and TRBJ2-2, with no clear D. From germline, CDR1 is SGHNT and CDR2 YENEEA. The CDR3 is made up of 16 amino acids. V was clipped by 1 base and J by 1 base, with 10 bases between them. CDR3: CASSLVAAGNTGELFF. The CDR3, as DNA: TGTGCCAGCAGCTTAGTCGCCGCAGGGAACACCGGGGAGCTGTTTTTT.

In DNA form, the CDR3 reads TGTGCCAGCAGTGGGGAGGTAGTCGATCAGCCCCAGCATTTT. Amino acid sequence: CASSGEVVDQPQHF. The chain couples TRBV25-1 to TRBJ1-5; unclear D gene. Germline V gives CDR1 MGHDK, CDR2 SYGVNS. This CDR3 is built from 14 residues. Trimming removed 4 bases from V and 5 bases from J, with 12 bases in between. Together with reference TRBV25-1 and TRBJ1-5, the CDR3 gives the full variable domain: EADIYQTPRYLVIGTGKKITLECSQTMGHDKMYWYQQDPGMELHLIHYSYGVNSTEKGDLSSESTVSRIRTEHFPLTLESARPSHTSQYLCASSGEVVDQPQHFGDGTRLSIL.

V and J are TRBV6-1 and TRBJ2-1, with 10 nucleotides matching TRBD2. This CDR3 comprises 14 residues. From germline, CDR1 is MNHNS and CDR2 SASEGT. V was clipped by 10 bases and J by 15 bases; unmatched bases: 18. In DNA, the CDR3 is TGTGCCACTACACCCGGGACTAGCGTTGTTAGGCTGTTCTTC. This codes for CATTPGTSVVRLFF.

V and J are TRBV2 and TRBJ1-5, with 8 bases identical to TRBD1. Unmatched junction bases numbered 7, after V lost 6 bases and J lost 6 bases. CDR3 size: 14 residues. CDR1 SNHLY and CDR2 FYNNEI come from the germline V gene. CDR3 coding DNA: TGTGCCAGCAGCTATACAGGGGGTAGTCAGCCCCAGCATTTT. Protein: CASSYTGGSQPQHF.

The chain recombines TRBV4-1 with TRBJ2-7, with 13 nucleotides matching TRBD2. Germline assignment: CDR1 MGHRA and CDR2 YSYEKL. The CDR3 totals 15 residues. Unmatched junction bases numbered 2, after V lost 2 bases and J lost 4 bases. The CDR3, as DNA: TGCGCCAGCAGCCAATGGACTAGCGGGAGTTACGAGCAGTACTTC. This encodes CASSQWTSGSYEQYF.

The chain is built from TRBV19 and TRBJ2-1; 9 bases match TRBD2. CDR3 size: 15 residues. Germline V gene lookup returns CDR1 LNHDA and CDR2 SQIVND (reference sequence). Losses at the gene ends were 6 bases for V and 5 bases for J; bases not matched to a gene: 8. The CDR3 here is CASSQSGRLNNEQFF. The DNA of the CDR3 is TGTGCCAGTAGCCAGAGCGGGAGGCTGAACAATGAGCAGTTCTTC.

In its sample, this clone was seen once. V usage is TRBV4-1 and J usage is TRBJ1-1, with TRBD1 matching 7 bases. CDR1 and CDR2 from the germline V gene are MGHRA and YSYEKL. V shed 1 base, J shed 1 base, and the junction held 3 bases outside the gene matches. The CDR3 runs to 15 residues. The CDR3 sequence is CASSQVRTGNTEAFF. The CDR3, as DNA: TGCGCCAGCAGCCAAGTGAGGACAGGGAACACTGAAGCTTTCTTT.

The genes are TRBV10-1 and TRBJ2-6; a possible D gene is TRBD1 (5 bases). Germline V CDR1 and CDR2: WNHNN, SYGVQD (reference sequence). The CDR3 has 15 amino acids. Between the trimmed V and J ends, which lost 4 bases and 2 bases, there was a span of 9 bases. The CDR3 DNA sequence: TGCGCCAGCAGTGGACAGTTTCCTGGGGCCAACGTCCTGACTTTC. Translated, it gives CASSGQFPGANVLTF.

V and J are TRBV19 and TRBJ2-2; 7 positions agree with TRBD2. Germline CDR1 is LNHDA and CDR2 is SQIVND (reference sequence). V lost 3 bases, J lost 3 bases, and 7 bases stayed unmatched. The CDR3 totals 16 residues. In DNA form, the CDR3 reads TGTGCCAGTAGTATTGTGGCGGGAGTCGACACCGGGGAGCTGTTTTTT. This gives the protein CASSIVAGVDTGELFF.

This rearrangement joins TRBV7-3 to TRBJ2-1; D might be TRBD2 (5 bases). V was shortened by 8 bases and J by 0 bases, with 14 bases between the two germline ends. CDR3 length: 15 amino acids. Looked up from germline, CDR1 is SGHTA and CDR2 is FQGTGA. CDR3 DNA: TGTGCCAGCGGCGAGGGCCCGAGCTCCTACAATGAGCAGTTCTTC. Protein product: CASGEGPSSYNEQFF.

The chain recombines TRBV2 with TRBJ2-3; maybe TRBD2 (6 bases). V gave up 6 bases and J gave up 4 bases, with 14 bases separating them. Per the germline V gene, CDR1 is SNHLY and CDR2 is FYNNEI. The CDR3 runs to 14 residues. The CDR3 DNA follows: TGTGCCAGCAGAACTGGATGGGGGGCAGATACGCAGTATTTT. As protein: CASRTGWGADTQYF. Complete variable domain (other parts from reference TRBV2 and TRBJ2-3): EPEVTQTPSHQVTQMGQEVILRCVPISNHLYFYWYRQILGQKVEFLVSFYNNEISEKSEIFDDQFSVERPDGSNFTLKIRSTKLEDSAMYFCASRTGWGADTQYFGPGTRLTVL.

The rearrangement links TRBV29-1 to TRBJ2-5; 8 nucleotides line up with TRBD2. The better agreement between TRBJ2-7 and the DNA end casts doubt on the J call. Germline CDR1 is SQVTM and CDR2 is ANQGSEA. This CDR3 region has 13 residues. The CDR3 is CSVELAATYEQYF. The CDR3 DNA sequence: TGCAGCGTGGAACTAGCGGCCACCTACGAGCAGTACTTC.

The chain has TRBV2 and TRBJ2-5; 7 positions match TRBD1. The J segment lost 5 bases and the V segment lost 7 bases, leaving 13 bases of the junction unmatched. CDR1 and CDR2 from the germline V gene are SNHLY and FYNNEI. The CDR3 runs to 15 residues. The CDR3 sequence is CASTWDRSFAETQYF. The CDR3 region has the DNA TGTGCCAGCACTTGGGACAGAAGTTTCGCGGAGACCCAGTACTTC.

The chain's CDR3 is CASSVQGWGGAAEAFF. DNA for the CDR3: TGTGCCAGCAGTGTTCAGGGATGGGGGGGTGCGGCTGAAGCTTTCTTT. The J gene is TRBJ1-1, the V gene TRBV25-1, with D possibly matching TRBD1 (5 bases). V gave up 4 bases and J gave up 6 bases, with 21 bases separating them. This CDR3 contains 16 residues. CDR1 and CDR2 (germline): MGHDK, SYGVNS. Based on the CDR3 plus reference TRBV25-1 and TRBJ1-1, the full variable domain is EADIYQTPRYLVIGTGKKITLECSQTMGHDKMYWYQQDPGMELHLIHYSYGVNSTEKGDLSSESTVSRIRTEHFPLTLESARPSHTSQYLCASSVQGWGGAAEAFFGQGTRLTVV.

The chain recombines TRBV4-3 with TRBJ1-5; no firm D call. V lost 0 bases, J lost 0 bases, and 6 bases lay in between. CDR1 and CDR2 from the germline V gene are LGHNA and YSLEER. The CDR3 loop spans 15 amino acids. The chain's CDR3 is CASSQEPGSNQPQHF. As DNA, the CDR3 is TGCGCCAGCAGCCAAGAGCCAGGTAGCAATCAGCCCCAGCATTTT.

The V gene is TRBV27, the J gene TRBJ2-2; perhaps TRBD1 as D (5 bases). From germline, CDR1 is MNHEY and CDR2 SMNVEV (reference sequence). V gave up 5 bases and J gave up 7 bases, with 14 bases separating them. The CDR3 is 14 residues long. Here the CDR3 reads CASSVNQGYGELFF. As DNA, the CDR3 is TGTGCCAGCAGTGTGAATCAGGGTTACGGGGAGCTGTTTTTT.

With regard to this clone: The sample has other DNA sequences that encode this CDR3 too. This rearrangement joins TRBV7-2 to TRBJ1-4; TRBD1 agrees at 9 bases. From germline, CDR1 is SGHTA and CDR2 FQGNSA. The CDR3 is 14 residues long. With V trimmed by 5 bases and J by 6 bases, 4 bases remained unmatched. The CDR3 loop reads CASSRDRDYEKLFF. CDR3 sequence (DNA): TGTGCCAGCAGCAGGGACAGGGACTATGAAAAACTGTTTTTT.

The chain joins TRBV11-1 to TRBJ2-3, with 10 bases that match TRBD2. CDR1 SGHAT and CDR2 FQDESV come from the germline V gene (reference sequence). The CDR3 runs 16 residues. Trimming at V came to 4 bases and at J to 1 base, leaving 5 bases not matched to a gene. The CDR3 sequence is CASSSAAGGGTDTQYF. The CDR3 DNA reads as TGTGCCAGCAGCTCAGCAGCGGGAGGGGGCACAGATACGCAGTATTTT. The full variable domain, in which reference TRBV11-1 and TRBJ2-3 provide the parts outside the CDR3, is EAEVAQSPRYKITEKSQAVAFWCDPISGHATLYWYRQILGQGPELLVQFQDESVVDDSQLPKDRFSAERLKGVDSTLKIQPAELGDSAMYLCASSSAAGGGTDTQYFGPGTRLTVL.

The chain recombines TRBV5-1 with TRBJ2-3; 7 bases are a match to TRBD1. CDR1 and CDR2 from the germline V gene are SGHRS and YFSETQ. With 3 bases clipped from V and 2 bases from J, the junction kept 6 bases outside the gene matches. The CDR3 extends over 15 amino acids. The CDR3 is CASSSAGGYTDTQYF. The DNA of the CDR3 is TGCGCCAGCAGCTCAGCAGGGGGATACACAGATACGCAGTATTTT.

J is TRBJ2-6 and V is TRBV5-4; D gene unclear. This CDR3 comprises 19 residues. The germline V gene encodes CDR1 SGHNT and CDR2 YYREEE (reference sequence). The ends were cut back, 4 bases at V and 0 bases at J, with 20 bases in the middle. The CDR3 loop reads CASSPVTGPVSSGANVLTF. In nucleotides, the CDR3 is TGTGCCAGCAGCCCAGTCACGGGTCCGGTTAGCTCTGGGGCCAACGTCCTGACTTTC. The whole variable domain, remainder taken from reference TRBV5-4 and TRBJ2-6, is ETGVTQSPTHLIKTRGQQVTLRCSSQSGHNTVSWYQQALGQGPQFIFQYYREEENGRGNFPPRFSGLQFPNYSSELNVNALELDDSALYLCASSPVTGPVSSGANVLTFGAGSRLTVL.